This is a list of T cell receptor beta chains from one sample in a study of cytomegalovirus exposure and HLA in healthy donors. The repertoire was sequenced with immunoSEQ multiplex PCR; TCRdb's copy has only in-frame clones and lacks some. The sample records roughly 98,000 clones, 65% to 85% being singletons. Sequenced material: PBMCs. The receptors were sampled from a man aged 40-49 years in good health and CMV-seronegative. Both conserved end residues are trimmed from each CDR3.

j_call: TRBJ2-3
v_call: TRBV12-5
cdr3_aa: ASGSWTGITTDTQY

j_call: TRBJ1-5
v_call: TRBV19
cdr3_aa: ASSQGQYSNQPQH

j_call: TRBJ1-5
v_call: TRBV19
cdr3_aa: ASSRLPENQPQH

j_call: TRBJ1-5
v_call: TRBV30
cdr3_aa: AWSRQGNQPQH

j_call: TRBJ1-6
v_call: TRBV6-5
cdr3_aa: ASNEQGSGSPLH

j_call: TRBJ1-1
v_call: TRBV14
cdr3_aa: ASSQNSRPNTEAF

j_call: TRBJ2-7
v_call: TRBV29-1
cdr3_aa: SVGQGAVSYEQY

j_call: TRBJ2-2
v_call: TRBV10-2
cdr3_aa: ASRVRGNTGELF

j_call: TRBJ1-1
v_call: TRBV29-1
cdr3_aa: SVEVGGNTEAF

j_call: TRBJ2-2
v_call: TRBV5-4
cdr3_aa: ASSFYSGSGTGELF

j_call: TRBJ1-1
v_call: TRBV5-1
cdr3_aa: ASMTGARGGNTEAF

j_call: TRBJ1-4
v_call: TRBV19
cdr3_aa: ATSGTGLRELF

j_call: TRBJ2-2
v_call: TRBV6-6
cdr3_aa: ASGGATLGELF

j_call: TRBJ2-1
v_call: TRBV25-1
cdr3_aa: ASSEGGGSYNEQF

j_call: .
v_call: TRBV25-1
cdr3_aa: ASSESTGNYEQY

j_call: TRBJ2-1
v_call: TRBV7-8
cdr3_aa: ASSSRDSSLYNEQF

j_call: TRBJ2-1
v_call: TRBV6-1
cdr3_aa: ASSARRTYNEQF